This T cell receptor (beta chain) came from a study of blood T cell repertoires in COVID-19. On the study more broadly: COVID-19 samples, acute and convalescent, were from the United States, Italy and Spain. T cells, B-cell-depleted T cells, or PBMCs supplied cDNA or gDNA.

Study processing details: Amplifying reference gene primers gave estimates of nucleated cell counts. TCRdb's copy holds only in-frame clones and misses some; the assay was immunoSEQ multiplex PCR. V and J calls and clone size follow that table, whereas D and trimming were derived from the DNA. The table has under 55,000 clones, roughly 86% seen once. The V gene lost 3 bases and the J gene lost 1 base, with 12 bases spanning the gap. CDR1 is LNHDA, CDR2 SQIVND, per germline (reference sequence). This CDR3 has 15 amino acids. The J gene is TRBJ2-5, the V gene TRBV19; perhaps TRBD1 as D (7 bases). The receptor comes from a man between 35 and 55 years old with active COVID-19. The sequenced sample consisted of peripheral blood. The CDR3 bases are TGTGCCAGTAGTATCCGGGGGACAGTCCAAGAGACCCAGTACTTC. Protein product: CASSIRGTVQETQYF.